This T cell receptor (beta chain) was sequenced for a study of read filtering for tumor transcriptome and immune sequencing. The wider study: Revised staging placed eight or nine patients in R-ISS I, 15 to 20 in II, 6 or 7 in III.

This library used about 400 ng RNA and molecular barcoded adaptors spanning alpha/delta and beta/gamma chains. TCRdb reanalysed the reads using MiXCR and keeps one entry per CDR3 protein. This table has some 38,000 distinct CDR3 sequences, 14% appearing once. In germline, CDR1 is SGHRS, CDR2 YFSETQ. The CDR3 extends over 15 residues, inclusive of both ends. Worth noting for this clonotype: It is unclear where the CDR3 begins or ends on the DNA, so no DNA is shown, and the CDR3 is as TCRdb lists it.

Sequencing used a population of CD138-negative cells sorted from bone marrow. The origin of this receptor is a donor at least 40 years old with multiple myeloma. This chain links TRBV5-1 with TRBJ2-1; the D call in the table, TRBD1, was not verified against the DNA. The CDR3 spells CASTFGQGSYSEQLF.